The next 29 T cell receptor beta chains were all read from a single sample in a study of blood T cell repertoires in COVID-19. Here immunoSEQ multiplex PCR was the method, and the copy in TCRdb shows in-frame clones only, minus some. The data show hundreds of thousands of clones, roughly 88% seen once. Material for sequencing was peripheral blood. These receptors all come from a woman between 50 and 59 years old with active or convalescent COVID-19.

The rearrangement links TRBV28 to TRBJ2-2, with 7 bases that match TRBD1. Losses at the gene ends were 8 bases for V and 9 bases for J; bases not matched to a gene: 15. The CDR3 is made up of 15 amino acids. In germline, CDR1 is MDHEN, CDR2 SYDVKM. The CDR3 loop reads CASGRLRGLARELFF. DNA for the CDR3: TGTGCCAGCGGGCGGTTGAGGGGGCTCGCACGGGAGCTGTTTTTT.

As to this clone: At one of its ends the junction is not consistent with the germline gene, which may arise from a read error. CDR3 DNA sequence: TGTGCCAGCAGCTTAGCCCTCGGCGCGGGAGCCTCCAACAATGAGCAGTTCTTC. Amino acid sequence: CASSLALGAGASNNEQFF. The chain joins TRBV7-2 to TRBJ2-1, with 7 positions matching TRBD2. The CDR3 covers 18 residues. The germline gives CDR1 SGHTA, CDR2 FQGNSA.

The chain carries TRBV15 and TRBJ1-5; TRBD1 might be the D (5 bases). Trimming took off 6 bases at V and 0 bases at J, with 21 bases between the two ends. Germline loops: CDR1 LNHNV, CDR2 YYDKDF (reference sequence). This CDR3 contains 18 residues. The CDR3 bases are TGTGCCACCAGTAAAGGTCCCCAGGGCGGGGCTAGCAATCAGCCCCAGCATTTT. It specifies CATSKGPQGGASNQPQHF.

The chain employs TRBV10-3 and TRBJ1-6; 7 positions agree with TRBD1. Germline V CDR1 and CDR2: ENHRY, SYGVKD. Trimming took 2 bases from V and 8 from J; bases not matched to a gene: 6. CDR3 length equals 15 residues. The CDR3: CAISEDDREDSPLHF. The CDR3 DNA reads TGTGCCATCAGTGAGGATGACAGGGAGGATTCACCCCTCCACTTT.

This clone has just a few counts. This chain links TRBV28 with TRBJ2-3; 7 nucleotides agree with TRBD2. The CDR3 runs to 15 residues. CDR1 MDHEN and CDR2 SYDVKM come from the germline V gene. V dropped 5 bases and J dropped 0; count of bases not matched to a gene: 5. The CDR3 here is CASSPAGPSTDTQYF. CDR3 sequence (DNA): TGTGCCAGCAGTCCAGCGGGACCTAGCACAGATACGCAGTATTTT.

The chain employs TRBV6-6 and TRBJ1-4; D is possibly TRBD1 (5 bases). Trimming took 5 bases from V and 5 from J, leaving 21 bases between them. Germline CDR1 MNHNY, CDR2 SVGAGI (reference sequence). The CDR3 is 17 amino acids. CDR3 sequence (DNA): TGTGCCAGCAGTCCCCCCCCTGTGGCAGGGAAGAATGAAAAACTGTTTTTT. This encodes CASSPPPVAGKNEKLFF.

CDR3 in DNA: TGTGCCAGCAACCCTCACCCTATAGGCACAGATACGCAGTATTTT. Its translation is CASNPHPIGTDTQYF. The chain joins TRBV7-2 to TRBJ2-3, with D unresolved. The germline V gene encodes CDR1 SGHTA and CDR2 FQGNSA. The CDR3 has 15 amino acids. Trimming shortened V by 7 bases and J by 1 base, and 15 bases separated the two germline ends.

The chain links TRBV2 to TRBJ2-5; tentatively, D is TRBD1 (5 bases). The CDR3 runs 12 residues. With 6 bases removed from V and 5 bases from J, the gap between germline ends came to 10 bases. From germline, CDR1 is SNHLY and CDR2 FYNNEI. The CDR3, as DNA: TGTGCCAGCAGGTCGGCAGGGGAGACCCAGTACTTC. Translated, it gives CASRSAGETQYF.

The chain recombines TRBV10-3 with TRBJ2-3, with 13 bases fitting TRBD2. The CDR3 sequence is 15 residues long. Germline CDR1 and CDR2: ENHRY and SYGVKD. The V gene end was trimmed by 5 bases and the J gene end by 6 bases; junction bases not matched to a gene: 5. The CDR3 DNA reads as TGTGCCATCAGTCCAGGACTAGCGGGAGTCGATACGCAGTATTTT. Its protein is CAISPGLAGVDTQYF.

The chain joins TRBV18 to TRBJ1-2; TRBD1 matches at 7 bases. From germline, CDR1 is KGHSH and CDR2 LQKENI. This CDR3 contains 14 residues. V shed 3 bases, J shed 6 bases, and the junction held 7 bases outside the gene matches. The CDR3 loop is CASSPQGVPDGYTF. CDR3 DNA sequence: TGTGCCAGCTCACCCCAGGGGGTACCTGATGGCTACACCTTC.

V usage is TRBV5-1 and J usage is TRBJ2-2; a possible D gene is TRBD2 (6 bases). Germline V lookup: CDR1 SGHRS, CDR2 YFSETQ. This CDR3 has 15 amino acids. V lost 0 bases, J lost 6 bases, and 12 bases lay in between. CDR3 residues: CASSLDGGTSGELFF. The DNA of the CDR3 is TGCGCCAGCAGCTTGGACGGCGGGACGTCCGGGGAGCTGTTTTTT. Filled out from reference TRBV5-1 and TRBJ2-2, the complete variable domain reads KAGVTQTPRYLIKTRGQQVTLSCSPISGHRSVSWYQQTPGQGLQFLFEYFSETQRNKGNFPGRFSGRQFSNSRSEMNVSTLELGDSALYLCASSLDGGTSGELFFGEGSRLTVL.

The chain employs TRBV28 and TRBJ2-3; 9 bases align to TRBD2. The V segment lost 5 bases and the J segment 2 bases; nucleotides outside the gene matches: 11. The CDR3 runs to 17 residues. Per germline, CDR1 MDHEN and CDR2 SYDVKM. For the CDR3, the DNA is TGTGCCAGCAGTCCCGAGGGAGCGGGGGGCTTCACAGATACGCAGTATTTT. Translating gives CASSPEGAGGFTDTQYF.

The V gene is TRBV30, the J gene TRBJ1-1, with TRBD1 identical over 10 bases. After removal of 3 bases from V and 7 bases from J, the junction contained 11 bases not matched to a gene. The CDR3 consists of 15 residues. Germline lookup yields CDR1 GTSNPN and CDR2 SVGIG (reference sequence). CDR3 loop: CAWRAGQGLRSEAFF. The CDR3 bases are TGTGCCTGGAGAGCGGGACAGGGGTTGAGAAGTGAAGCTTTCTTT.

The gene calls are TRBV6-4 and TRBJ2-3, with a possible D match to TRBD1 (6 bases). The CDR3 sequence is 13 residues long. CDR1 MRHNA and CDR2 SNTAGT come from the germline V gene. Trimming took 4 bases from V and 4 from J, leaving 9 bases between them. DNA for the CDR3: TGTGCCAGCAGTGGGCAGGGGTCAGATACGCAGTATTTT. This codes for CASSGQGSDTQYF.

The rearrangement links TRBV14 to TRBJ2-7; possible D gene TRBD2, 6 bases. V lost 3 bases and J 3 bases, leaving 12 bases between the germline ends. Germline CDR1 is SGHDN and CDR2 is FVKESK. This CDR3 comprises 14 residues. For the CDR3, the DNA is TGTGCCAGCAGCCAGGGGGGTGTTATCTACGAGCAGTACTTC. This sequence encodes CASSQGGVIYEQYF.

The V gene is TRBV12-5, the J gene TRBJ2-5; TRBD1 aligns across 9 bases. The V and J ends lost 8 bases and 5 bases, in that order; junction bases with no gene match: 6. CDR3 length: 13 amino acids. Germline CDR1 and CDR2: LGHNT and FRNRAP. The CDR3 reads CASSRDRAETQYF. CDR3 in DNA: TGTGCTAGTTCACGGGACAGGGCGGAGACCCAGTACTTC.

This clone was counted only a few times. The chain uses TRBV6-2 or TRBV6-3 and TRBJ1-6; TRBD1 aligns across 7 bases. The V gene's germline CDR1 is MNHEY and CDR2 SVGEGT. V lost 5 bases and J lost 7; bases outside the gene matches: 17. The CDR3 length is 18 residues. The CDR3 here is CASSIPLSGTAKNSPLHF. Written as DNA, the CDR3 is TGTGCCAGCAGTATACCGTTGTCCGGGACAGCTAAGAATTCACCCCTCCACTTT.

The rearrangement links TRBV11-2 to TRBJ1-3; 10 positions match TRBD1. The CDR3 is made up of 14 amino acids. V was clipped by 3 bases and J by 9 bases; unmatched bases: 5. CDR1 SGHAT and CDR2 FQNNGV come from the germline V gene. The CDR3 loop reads CASSFGTGATTIYF. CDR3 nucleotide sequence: TGTGCCAGCAGCTTCGGGACAGGGGCAACCACCATATATTTT. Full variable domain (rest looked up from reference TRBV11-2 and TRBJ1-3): EAGVAQSPRYKIIEKRQSVAFWCNPISGHATLYWYQQILGQGPKLLIQFQNNGVVDDSQLPKDRFSAERLKGVDSTLKIQPAKLEDSAVYLCASSFGTGATTIYFGEGSWLTVV.

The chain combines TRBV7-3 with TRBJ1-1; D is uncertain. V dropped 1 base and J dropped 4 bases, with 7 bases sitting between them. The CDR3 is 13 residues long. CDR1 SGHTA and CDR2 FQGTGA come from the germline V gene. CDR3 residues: CASSLIAGTEAFF. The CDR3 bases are TGTGCCAGCAGCTTAATCGCAGGCACTGAAGCTTTCTTT.

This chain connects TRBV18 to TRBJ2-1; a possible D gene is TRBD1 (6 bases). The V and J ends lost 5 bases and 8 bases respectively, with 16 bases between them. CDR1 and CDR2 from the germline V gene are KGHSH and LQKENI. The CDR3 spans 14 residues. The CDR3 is CASSDRTGFDEQFF. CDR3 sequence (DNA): TGTGCCAGCTCAGACAGAACAGGGTTCGATGAGCAGTTCTTC.

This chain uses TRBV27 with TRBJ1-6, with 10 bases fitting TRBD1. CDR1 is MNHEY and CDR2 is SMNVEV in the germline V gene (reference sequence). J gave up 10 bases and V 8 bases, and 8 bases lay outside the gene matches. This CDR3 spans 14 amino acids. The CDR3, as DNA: TGTGCCAGCGGACAGGGGGGGTTTTGGTCACCCCTCCACTTT. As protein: CASGQGGFWSPLHF.

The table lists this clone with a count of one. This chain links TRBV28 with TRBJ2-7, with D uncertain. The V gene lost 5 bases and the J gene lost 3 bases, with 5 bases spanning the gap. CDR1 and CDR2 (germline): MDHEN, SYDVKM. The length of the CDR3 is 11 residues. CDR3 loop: CASSTVYEQYF. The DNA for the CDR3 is TGTGCCAGCAGTACTGTCTACGAGCAGTACTTC.

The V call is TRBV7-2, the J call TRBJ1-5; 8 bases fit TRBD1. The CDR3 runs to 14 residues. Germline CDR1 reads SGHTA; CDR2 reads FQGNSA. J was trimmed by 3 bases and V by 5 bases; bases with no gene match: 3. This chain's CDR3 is CASSQGQVNQPQHF. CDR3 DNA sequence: TGTGCCAGCAGCCAGGGACAGGTCAATCAGCCCCAGCATTTT.

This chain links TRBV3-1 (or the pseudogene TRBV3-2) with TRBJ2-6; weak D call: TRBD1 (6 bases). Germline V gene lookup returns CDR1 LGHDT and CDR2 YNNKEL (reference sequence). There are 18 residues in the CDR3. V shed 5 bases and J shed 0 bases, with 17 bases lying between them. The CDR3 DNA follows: TGTGCCAGCAGCTCGGACAGTTTTTTCTTCTCTGGGGCCAACGTCCTGACTTTC. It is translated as CASSSDSFFFSGANVLTF.

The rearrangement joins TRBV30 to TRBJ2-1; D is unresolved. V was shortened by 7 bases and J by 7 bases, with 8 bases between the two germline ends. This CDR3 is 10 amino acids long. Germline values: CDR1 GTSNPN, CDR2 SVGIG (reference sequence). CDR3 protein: CASEWNEQFF. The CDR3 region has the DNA TGTGCCTCGGAGTGGAATGAGCAGTTCTTC. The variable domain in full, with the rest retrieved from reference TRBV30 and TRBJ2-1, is SQTIHQWPATLVQPVGSPLSLECTVEGTSNPNLYWYRQAAGRGLQLLFYSVGIGQISSEVPQNLSASRPQDRQFILSSKKLLLSDSGFYLCASEWNEQFFGPGTRLTVL.

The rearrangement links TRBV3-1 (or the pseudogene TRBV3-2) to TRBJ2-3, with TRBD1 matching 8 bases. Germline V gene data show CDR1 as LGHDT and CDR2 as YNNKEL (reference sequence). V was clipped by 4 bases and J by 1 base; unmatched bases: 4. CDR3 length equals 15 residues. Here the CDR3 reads CASSPMTGGTDTQYF. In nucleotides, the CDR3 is TGTGCCAGCAGCCCGATGACAGGGGGCACAGATACGCAGTATTTT.

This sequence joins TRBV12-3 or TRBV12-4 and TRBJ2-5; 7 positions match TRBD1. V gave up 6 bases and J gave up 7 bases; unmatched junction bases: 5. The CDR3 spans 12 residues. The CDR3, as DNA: TGTGCCAGCAGGGGGACAGTGGGGACCCAGTACTTC. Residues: CASRGTVGTQYF.

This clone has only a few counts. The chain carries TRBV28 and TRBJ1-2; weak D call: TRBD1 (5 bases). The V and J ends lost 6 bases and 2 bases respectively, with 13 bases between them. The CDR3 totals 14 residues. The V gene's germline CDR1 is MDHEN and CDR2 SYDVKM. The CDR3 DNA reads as TGTGCCAGCAGCCAGGGACTAAGGAACTATGGCTACACCTTC. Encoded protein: CASSQGLRNYGYTF.

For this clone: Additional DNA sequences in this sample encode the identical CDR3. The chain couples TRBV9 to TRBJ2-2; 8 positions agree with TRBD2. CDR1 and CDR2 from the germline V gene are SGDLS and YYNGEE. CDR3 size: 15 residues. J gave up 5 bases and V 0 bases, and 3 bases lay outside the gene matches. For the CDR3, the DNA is TGTGCCAGCAGCGTAGCGGGGGGGTCAACCGGGGAGCTGTTTTTT. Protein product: CASSVAGGSTGELFF.